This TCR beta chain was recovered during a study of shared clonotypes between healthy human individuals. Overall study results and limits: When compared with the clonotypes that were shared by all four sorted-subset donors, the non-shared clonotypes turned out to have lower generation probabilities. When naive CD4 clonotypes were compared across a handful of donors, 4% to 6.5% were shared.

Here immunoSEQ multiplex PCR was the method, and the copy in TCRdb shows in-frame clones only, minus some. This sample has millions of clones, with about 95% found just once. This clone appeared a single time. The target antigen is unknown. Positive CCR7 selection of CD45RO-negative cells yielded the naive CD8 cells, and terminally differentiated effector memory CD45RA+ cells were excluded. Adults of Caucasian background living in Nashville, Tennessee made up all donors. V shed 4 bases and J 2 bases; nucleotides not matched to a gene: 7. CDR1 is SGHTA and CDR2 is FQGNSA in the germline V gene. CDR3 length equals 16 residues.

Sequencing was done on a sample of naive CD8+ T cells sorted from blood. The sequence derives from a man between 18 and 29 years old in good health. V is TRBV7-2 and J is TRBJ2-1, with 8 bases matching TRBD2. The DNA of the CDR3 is TGTGCCAGCAGCTCCTCGGGGGGGGTCGCCTACAATGAGCAGTTCTTC. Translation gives CASSSSGGVAYNEQFF. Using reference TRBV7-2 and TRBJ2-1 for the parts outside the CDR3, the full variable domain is GAGVSQSPSNKVTEKGKDVELRCDPISGHTALYWYRQSLGQGLEFLIYFQGNSAPDKSGLPSDRFSAERTGGSVSTLTIQRTQQEDSAVYLCASSSSGGVAYNEQFFGPGTRLTVL.